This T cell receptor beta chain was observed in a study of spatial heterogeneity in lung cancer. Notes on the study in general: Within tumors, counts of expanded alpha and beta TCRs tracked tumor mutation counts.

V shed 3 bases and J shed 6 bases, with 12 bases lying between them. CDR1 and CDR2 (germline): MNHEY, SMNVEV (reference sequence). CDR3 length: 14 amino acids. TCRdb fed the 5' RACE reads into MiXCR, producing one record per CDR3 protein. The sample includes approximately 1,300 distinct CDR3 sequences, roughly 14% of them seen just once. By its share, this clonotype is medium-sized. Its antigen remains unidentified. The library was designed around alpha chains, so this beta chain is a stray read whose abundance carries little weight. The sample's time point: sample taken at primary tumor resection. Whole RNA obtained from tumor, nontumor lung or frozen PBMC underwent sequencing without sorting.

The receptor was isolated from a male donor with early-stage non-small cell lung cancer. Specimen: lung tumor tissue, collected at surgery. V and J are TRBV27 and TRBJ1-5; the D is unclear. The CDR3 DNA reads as TGTGCCAGCAGTTTCGCGGCGATCGGTCAGCCCCAGCATTTT. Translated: CASSFAAIGQPQHF.